The clone carrying this T cell receptor (beta chain) was detected only a few times. The PCR used 60 Vbeta and 13 Jbeta primers. The table came from immunoSEQ multiplex PCR; TCRdb's copy has only in-frame clones and leaves some out. Among around 120,000 clones listed, roughly 9.9% were seen once. The sample is drawn from a study of cytomegalovirus exposure and HLA in healthy donors. The wider study: From HLA-typed donors, an early data release held about 92 million unique TCRs.

The specimen sequenced was PBMCs. This TCR derives from a man aged 30-40 years in good health and CMV-seronegative.

CDR3 nucleotides: TGCAGCGTTGGACAGGGTGGCACTGAAGCTTTCTTT. Protein sequence: CSVGQGGTEAFF. The chain is built from TRBV29-1 and TRBJ1-1; 7 nucleotides line up with TRBD1. The CDR3 runs 12 residues. V lost 4 bases to trimming and J lost 4 bases; unmatched junction nucleotides: 3. Per the germline V gene, CDR1 is SQVTM and CDR2 is ANQGSEA.